The 4 T cell receptor beta chains below come from one sample, sequenced in a study of cytomegalovirus exposure and HLA in healthy donors. 13 Jbeta primers and 60 Vbeta primers were used for the PCR. The assay was immunoSEQ multiplex PCR, and TCRdb's table has in-frame clones only and misses some. The specimen's table records more than 40,000 clones. The specimen was PBMCs. Receptors originate from a woman in her 40s in good health and CMV-seronegative.

This chain uses TRBV4-3 with TRBJ1-1; TRBD1 agrees at 7 bases. The CDR3 is 14 amino acids. CDR1 and CDR2 from the germline V gene are LGHNA and YSLEER. Germline trimming cut 4 bases from V and 4 bases from J; bases unmatched to any gene: 6. CDR3: CASSPKTGRTEAFF. The CDR3 nucleotides read TGCGCCAGCAGCCCCAAGACAGGGCGCACTGAAGCTTTCTTT.

J is TRBJ2-7 and V is TRBV4-1; D may be TRBD1 (5 bases). The CDR3 covers 15 residues. V was clipped by 4 bases and J by 4 bases, with 17 bases between them. Germline lookup yields CDR1 MGHRA and CDR2 YSYEKL. The DNA of the CDR3 is TGCGCCAGCAGCCCCTGCTGGCCGCAGGGTTACGAGCAGTACTTC. As protein: CASSPCWPQGYEQYF.

This chain uses TRBV6-6 with TRBJ2-7; 12 nucleotides align to TRBD2. CDR3 length: 15 residues. CDR1 and CDR2 (germline): MNHNY, SVGAGI (reference sequence). Trimming at V came to 5 bases and at J to 3 bases, leaving 5 bases not matched to a gene. CDR3 DNA: TGTGCCAGCAGTACCGGGACTAGCGGGTTCTACGAGCAGTACTTC. The encoded protein is CASSTGTSGFYEQYF.

The rearrangement uses TRBV6-6 and TRBJ1-5, with D tentatively TRBD1 (6 bases). The germline CDR1 and CDR2 sequences are MNHNY and SVGAGI (reference sequence). Trimming left V 8 bases short and J 5 bases short, with 13 bases between. This CDR3 comprises 13 residues. CDR3 sequence reads: CASARDTYQPQHF. CDR3 DNA sequence: TGTGCCAGCGCCCGGGACACTTATCAGCCCCAGCATTTT.